One sample yielded the 11 T cell receptor beta chains listed below, sequenced in a study of a mutant IDH1 vaccine in newly diagnosed glioma. Time point in this sample: week 35, safety follow-up. With topical imiquimod, each dose of the vaccine consisted of 300 ug of mutant IDH1 20-mer peptide. Antigens of these TCRs are unknown. Sequencing used immunoSEQ multiplex PCR; TCRdb keeps in-frame clones, though not all of them. The table has about 41,000 clones, 75% to 90% seen once. Sequenced material: PBMCs, taken from a glioma patient whose treatment included an IDH1 peptide vaccine. The receptors shown here come from a middle-aged man with glioma.

Only one count was recorded for this clone. The gene calls are TRBV27 and TRBJ2-7; no definite D call. CDR3 length: 13 residues. The V end lost 1 base, the J end lost 1 base, and 5 bases lay between the germline ends. CDR1 is MNHEY, CDR2 SMNVEV, per germline (reference sequence). The CDR3 sequence: CASSLYGSYEQYF. The CDR3 DNA is TGTGCCAGCAGTTTATATGGATCCTACGAGCAGTACTTC.

The CDR3 region is CASSFLGTANTGELFF. The CDR3 nucleotides read TGTGCCAGCAGCTTTTTAGGTACCGCGAACACCGGGGAGCTGTTTTTT. V and J are TRBV7-3 and TRBJ2-2; D is uncertain. V lost 3 bases to trimming and J lost 0 bases, with 11 bases between them. The germline V gene has CDR1 SGHTA and CDR2 FQGTGA. CDR3 size: 16 residues.

Written as DNA, the CDR3 is TGTGCCTGGAGCGGTCCCGGGACAGGGTTTGACACTGAAGCTTTCTTT. Protein product: CAWSGPGTGFDTEAFF. V usage is TRBV30 and J usage is TRBJ1-1; 9 nucleotides match TRBD1. The CDR3 runs to 16 residues. Germline loops: CDR1 GTSNPN, CDR2 SVGIG (reference sequence). After removal of 3 bases from V and 3 bases from J, the junction contained 11 bases not matched to a gene.

As to this clone: The sample has other DNA sequences that encode this CDR3 too. The V and J genes are TRBV6-1 and TRBJ2-3; weak D call: TRBD2 (5 bases). The germline V gene has CDR1 MNHNS and CDR2 SASEGT. This CDR3 is 15 amino acids long. The germline V and J ends were trimmed by 3 bases and 4 bases, with 14 bases remaining between them. The CDR3 region has the DNA TGTGCCAGCAGTGAGTTGGCAGGAGGAGCAGATACGCAGTATTTT. It encodes CASSELAGGADTQYF.

V usage is TRBV7-9 and J usage is TRBJ1-2; possibly TRBD1 for D (5 bases). The CDR3 length is 13 residues. CDR1 is SEHNR, CDR2 FQNEAQ, per germline (reference sequence). Trimming removed 2 bases at V and 7 bases at J, with 11 bases between. The CDR3 DNA reads as TGTGCCAGCAGCTTATTGACAGAAGGTGGCTACACCTTC. Amino acids: CASSLLTEGGYTF.

The V call is TRBV5-6, the J call TRBJ1-5; D is ambiguous. V was shortened by 0 bases and J by 0 bases, with 10 bases between the two germline ends. This CDR3 contains 16 residues. CDR1 is SGHDT and CDR2 is YYEEEE in the germline V gene. CDR3 sequence: CASSLATSYSNQPQHF. CDR3 bases: TGTGCCAGCAGCTTGGCGACATCGTATAGCAATCAGCCCCAGCATTTT.

The chain is built from TRBV14 and TRBJ1-2; 12 positions match TRBD1. Per germline, CDR1 SGHDN and CDR2 FVKESK. The junction had 8 bases not matched to a gene; V was cut back by 4 bases and J by 5 bases. The CDR3 is made up of 16 amino acids. Written as DNA, the CDR3 is TGTGCCAGCAGCCCCGCCGGGACAGGGGGCTGGTATGGCTACACCTTC. It specifies CASSPAGTGGWYGYTF.

V usage is TRBV2 and J usage is TRBJ2-7; TRBD1 aligns across 7 bases. The CDR3 has 13 amino acids. V was clipped by 3 bases and J by 3 bases; unmatched bases: 2. Germline assignment: CDR1 SNHLY and CDR2 FYNNEI. CDR3 coding DNA: TGTGCCAGCAGTGATGGACAGGTCTACGAGCAGTACTTC. Translated, it gives CASSDGQVYEQYF. Drawing the rest from reference TRBV2 and TRBJ2-7, the complete variable domain is EPEVTQTPSHQVTQMGQEVILRCVPISNHLYFYWYRQILGQKVEFLVSFYNNEISEKSEIFDDQFSVERPDGSNFTLKIRSTKLEDSAMYFCASSDGQVYEQYFGPGTRLTVT.

V gene TRBV4-1 combines with J gene TRBJ1-5, with D perhaps TRBD1 (5 bases). This CDR3 region has 17 residues. Germline-derived CDR1 and CDR2 are MGHRA and YSYEKL. Trimming stripped 4 bases from V and 0 bases from J, with 16 bases between. In nucleotides, the CDR3 is TGCGCCAGCAGCCCAGAGGGGAATCCTTATAGCAATCAGCCCCAGCATTTT. Amino acids: CASSPEGNPYSNQPQHF.

J is TRBJ2-1 and V is TRBV5-1, with 7 bases lining up with TRBD2. The CDR3 spans 15 residues. J lost 3 bases, V lost 6 bases, and 9 bases had no gene match. The germline V gene has CDR1 SGHRS and CDR2 YFSETQ. This CDR3 reads CASTLGGQGYNEQFF. The CDR3 DNA reads as TGCGCCAGCACATTGGGAGGGCAGGGCTACAATGAGCAGTTCTTC.

This clone was detected only once. This rearrangement joins TRBV2 to TRBJ1-5, with D perhaps TRBD1 (5 bases). The germline V gene has CDR1 SNHLY and CDR2 FYNNEI. With 0 bases removed from V and 5 bases from J, the gap between germline ends came to 11 bases. CDR3 size: 15 residues. The CDR3 spells CASSEAAGNYQPQHF. CDR3 in DNA: TGTGCCAGCAGTGAAGCTGCAGGGAATTATCAGCCCCAGCATTTT.